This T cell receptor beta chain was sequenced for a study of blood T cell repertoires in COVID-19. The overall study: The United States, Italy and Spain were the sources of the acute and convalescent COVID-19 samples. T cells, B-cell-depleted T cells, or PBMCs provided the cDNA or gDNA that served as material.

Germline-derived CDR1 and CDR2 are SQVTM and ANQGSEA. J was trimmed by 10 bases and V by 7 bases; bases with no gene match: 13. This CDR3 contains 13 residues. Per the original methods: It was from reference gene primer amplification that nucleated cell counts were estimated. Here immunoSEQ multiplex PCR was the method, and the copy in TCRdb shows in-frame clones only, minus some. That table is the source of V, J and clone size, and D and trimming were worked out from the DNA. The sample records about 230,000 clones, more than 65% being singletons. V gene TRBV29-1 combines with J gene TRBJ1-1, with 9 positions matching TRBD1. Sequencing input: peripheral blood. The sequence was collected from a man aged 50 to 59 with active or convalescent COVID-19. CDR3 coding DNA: TGCAGCGCCGACTTCGGGACAGGGCAATTAGCTTTCTTT. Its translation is CSADFGTGQLAFF.